This T cell receptor beta chain came from a study of blood T cell repertoires in COVID-19. Study-wide background: PBMCs, B-cell-depleted T cells, or T cells provided the cDNA or gDNA that made up the material.

Everyone who took part was 18 to 89 years old, and they came from about two dozen US areas. Cohorts were determined from participant-reported clinical history. In the authors' methods: Amplification of reference gene primers provided the estimated nucleated cell counts. Some clones are missing from TCRdb's copy, which holds only in-frame ones; the method was immunoSEQ multiplex PCR. D and trimming were read from the DNA, whereas the V and J calls and clone size are those reported in that table. The sample lists 340,000 or so clones, 65% to 90% seen once, with about 4.2% in the top ten. This CDR3 is built from 17 residues. V lost 0 bases and J lost 5; bases outside the gene matches: 11. The germline CDR1 and CDR2 sequences are LNHNV and YYDKDF (reference sequence).

Source material: PBMCs or T cells enriched from blood (not recorded which). J is TRBJ2-5 and V is TRBV15; 8 bases agree with TRBD1. The sequence came from a woman in her forties with acute COVID-19. The CDR3: CATSRDRDRNGWETQYF. CDR3 coding DNA: TGTGCCACCAGCAGAGATAGGGACAGGAACGGGTGGGAGACCCAGTACTTC. Combining the CDR3 with reference TRBV15 and TRBJ2-5 gives the whole variable domain DAMVIQNPRYQVTQFGKPVTLSCSQTLNHNVMYWYQQKSSQAPKLLFHYYDKDFNNEADTPDNFQSRRPNTSFCFLDIRSPGLGDTAMYLCATSRDRDRNGWETQYFGPGTRLLVL.